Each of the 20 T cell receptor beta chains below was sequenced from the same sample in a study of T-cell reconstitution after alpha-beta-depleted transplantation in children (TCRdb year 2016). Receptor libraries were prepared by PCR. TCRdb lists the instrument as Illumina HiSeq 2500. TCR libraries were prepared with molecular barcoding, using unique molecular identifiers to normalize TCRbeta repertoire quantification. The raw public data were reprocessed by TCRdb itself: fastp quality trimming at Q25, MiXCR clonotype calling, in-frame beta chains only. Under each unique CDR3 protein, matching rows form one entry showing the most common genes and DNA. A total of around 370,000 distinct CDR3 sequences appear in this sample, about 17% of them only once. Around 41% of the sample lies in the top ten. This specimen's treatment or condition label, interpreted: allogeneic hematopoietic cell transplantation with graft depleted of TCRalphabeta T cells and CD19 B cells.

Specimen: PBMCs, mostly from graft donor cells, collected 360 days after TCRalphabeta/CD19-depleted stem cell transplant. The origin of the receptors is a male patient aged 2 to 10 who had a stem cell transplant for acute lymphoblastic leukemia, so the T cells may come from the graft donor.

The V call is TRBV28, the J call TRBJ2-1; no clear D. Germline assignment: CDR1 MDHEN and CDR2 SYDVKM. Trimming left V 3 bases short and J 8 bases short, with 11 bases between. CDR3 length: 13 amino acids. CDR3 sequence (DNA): TGTGCCAGCAGTTTTTTGGGTTCGGATGAGCAGTTCTTC. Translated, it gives CASSFLGSDEQFF. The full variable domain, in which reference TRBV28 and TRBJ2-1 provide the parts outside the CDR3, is DVKVTQSSRYLVKRTGEKVFLECVQDMDHENMFWYRQDPGLGLRLIYFSYDVKMKEKGDIPEGYSVSREKKERFSLILESASTNQTSMYLCASSFLGSDEQFFGPGTRLTVL.

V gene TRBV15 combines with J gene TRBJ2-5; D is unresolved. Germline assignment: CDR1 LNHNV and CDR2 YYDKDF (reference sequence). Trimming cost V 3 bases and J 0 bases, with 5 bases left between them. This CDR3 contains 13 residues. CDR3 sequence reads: CATSRQNQETQYF. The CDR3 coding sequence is TGTGCCACCAGCAGGCAGAACCAAGAGACCCAGTACTTC.

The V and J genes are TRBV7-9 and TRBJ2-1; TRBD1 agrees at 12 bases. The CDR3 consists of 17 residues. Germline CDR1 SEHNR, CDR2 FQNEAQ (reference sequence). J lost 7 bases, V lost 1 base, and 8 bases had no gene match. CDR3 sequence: CASSLEVGQGAYNEQFF. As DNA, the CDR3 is TGTGCCAGCAGCTTAGAGGTGGGACAGGGGGCGTATAATGAGCAGTTCTTC.

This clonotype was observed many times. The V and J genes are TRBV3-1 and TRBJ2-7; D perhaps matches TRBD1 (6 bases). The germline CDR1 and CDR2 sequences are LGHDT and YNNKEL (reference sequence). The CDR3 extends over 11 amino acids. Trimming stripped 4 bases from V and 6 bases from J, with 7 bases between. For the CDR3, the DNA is TGTGCCAGCAGCCGGGGGCGCGAGCAGTACTTC. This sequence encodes CASSRGREQYF.

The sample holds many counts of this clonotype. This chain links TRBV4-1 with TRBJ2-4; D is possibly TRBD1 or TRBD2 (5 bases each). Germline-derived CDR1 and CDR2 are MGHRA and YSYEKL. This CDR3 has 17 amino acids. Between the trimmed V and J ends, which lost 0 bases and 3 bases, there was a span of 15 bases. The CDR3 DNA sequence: TGCGCCAGCAGCCAAGATTCCACTGGGACGCGCAAAAACATTCAGTACTTC. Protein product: CASSQDSTGTRKNIQYF.

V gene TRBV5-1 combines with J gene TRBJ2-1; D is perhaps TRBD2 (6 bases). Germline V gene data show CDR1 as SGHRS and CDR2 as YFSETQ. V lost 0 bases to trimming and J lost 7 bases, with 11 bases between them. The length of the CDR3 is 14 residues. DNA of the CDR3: TGCGCCAGCAGCTTGGCCGGGGGTGTAAATGAGCAGTTCTTC. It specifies CASSLAGGVNEQFF.

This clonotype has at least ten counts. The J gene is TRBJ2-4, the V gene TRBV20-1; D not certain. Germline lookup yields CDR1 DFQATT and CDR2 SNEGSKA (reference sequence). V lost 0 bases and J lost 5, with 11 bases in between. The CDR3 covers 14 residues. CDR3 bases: TGCAGTGCTAGAGACCCCATCGTCGAAAACATTCAGTACTTC. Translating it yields CSARDPIVENIQYF.

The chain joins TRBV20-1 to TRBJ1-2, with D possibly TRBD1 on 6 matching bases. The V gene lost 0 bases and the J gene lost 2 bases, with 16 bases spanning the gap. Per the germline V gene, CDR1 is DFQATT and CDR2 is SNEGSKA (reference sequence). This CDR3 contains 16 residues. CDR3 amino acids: CSARDRGQGKNYGYTF. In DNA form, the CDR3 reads TGCAGTGCTAGAGATCGTGGGCAGGGGAAAAACTATGGCTACACCTTC.

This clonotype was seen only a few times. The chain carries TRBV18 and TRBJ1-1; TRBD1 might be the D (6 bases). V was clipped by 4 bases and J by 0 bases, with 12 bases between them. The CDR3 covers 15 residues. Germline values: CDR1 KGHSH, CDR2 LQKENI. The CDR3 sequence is CASSLIGQLNTEAFF. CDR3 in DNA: TGTGCCAGCTCACTCATCGGACAGCTGAACACTGAAGCTTTCTTT.

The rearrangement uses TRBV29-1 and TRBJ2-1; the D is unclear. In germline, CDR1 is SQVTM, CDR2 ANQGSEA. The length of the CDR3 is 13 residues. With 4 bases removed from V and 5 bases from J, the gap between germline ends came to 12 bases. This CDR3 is CSVGVAPDNEQFF. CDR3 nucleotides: TGCAGCGTTGGGGTGGCCCCCGACAATGAGCAGTTCTTC.

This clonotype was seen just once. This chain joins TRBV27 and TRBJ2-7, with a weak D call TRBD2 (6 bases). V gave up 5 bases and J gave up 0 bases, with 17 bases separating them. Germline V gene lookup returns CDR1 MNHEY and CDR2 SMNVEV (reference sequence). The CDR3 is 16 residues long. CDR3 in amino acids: CASSPLGGTVSYEQYF. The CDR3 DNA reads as TGTGCCAGCAGTCCACTCGGCGGGACGGTCTCCTACGAGCAGTACTTC.

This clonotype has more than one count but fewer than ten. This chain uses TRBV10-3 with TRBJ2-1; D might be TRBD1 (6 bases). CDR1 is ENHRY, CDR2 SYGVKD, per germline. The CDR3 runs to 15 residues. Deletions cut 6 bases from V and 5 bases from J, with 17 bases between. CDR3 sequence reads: CAIRGTTTGNNEQFF. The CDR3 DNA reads TGTGCCATCAGAGGGACAACCACCGGCAACAATGAGCAGTTCTTC.

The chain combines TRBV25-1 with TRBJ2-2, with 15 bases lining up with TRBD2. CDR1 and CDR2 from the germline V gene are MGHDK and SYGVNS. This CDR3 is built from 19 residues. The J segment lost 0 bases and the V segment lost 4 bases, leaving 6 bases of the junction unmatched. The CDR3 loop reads CASSVLGLAGGTNTGELFF. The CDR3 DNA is TGTGCCAGCAGTGTGCTGGGACTAGCGGGAGGCACGAACACCGGGGAGCTGTTTTTT.

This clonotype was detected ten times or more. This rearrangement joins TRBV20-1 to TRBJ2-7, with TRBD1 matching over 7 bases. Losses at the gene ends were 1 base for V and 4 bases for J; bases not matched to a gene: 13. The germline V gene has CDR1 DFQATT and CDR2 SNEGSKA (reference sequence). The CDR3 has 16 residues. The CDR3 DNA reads TGCAGTGCTAGAGGGGGACAGTGGGGCGATTATTACGAGCAGTACTTC. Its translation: CSARGGQWGDYYEQYF.

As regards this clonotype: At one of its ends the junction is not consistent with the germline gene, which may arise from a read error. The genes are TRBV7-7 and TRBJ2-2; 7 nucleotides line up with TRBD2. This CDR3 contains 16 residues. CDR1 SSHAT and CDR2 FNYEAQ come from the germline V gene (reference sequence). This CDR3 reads CASSSGPGGNTGELFF. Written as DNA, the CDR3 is TGTGCTAGCAGCTCGGGCCCGGGGGGTAACACCGGGGAGCTGTTTTTT.

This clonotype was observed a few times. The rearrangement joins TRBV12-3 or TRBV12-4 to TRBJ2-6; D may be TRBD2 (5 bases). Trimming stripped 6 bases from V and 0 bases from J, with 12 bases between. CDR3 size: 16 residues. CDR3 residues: CASRARGVSGANVLTF. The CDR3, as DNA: TGTGCCAGCAGGGCACGGGGAGTCTCTGGGGCCAACGTCCTGACTTTC.

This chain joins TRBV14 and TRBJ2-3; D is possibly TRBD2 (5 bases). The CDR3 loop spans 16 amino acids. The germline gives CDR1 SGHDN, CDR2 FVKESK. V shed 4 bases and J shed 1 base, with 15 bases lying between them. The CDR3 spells CASSRGLGWGTDTQYF. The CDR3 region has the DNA TGTGCCAGCAGCCGAGGACTGGGCTGGGGCACAGATACGCAGTATTTT.

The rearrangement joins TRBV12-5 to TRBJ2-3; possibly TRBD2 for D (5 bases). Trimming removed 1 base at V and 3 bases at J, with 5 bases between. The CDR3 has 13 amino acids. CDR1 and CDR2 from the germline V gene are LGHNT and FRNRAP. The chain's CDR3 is CASGLGLTDTQYF. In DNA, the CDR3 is TGTGCTAGTGGTTTGGGACTAACAGATACGCAGTATTTT.

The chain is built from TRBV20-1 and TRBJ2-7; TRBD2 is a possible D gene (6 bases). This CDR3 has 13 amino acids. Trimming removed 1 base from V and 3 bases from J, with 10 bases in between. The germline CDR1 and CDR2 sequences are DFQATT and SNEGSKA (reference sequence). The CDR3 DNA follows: TGCAGTGCTAGAGCTGCGGGGCTCTACGAGCAGTACTTC. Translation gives CSARAAGLYEQYF.

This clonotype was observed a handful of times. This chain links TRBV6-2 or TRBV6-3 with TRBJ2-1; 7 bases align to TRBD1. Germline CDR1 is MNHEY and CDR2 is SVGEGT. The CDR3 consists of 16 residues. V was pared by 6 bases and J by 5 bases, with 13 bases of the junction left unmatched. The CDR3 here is CASRRTGNMGDNEQFF. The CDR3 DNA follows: TGTGCCAGCAGACGGACAGGAAACATGGGGGACAATGAGCAGTTCTTC.